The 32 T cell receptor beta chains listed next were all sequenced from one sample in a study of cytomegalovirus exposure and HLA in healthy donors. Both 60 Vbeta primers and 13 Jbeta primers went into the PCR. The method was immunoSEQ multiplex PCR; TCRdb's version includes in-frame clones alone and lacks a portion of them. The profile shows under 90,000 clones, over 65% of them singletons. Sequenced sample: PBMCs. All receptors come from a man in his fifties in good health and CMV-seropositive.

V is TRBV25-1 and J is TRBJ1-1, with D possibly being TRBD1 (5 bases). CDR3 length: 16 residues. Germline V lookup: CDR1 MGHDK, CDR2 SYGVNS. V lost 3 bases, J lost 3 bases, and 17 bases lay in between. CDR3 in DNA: TGTGCCAGCAGTGACGGGGGAGCAAAGGCGGACACTGAAGCTTTCTTT. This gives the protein CASSDGGAKADTEAFF.

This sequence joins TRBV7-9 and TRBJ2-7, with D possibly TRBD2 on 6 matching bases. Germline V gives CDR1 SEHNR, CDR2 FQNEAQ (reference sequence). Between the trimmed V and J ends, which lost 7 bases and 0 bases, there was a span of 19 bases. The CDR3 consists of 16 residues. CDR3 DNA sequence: TGTGCCAGCACCCCCACAGCGGGCTTAAGCTCCTACGAGCAGTACTTC. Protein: CASTPTAGLSSYEQYF.

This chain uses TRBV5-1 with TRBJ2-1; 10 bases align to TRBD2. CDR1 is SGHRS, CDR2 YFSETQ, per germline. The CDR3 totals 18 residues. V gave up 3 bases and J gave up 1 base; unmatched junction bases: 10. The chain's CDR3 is CASSYWKPSGSSYNEQFF. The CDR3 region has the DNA TGCGCCAGCAGCTATTGGAAGCCTAGCGGGAGTTCCTACAATGAGCAGTTCTTC.

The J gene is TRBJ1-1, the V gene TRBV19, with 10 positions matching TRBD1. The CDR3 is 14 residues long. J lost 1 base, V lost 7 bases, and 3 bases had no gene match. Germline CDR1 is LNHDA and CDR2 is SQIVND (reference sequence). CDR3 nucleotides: TGTGCCAGTAATAGACAGGGGGCGAACACTGAAGCTTTCTTT. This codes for CASNRQGANTEAFF.

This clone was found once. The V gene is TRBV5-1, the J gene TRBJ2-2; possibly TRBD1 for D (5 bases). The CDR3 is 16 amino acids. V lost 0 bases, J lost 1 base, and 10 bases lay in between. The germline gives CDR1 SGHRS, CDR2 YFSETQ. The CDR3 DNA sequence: TGCGCCAGCAGCTTGGTCCCCAGGGAGAACACCGGGGAGCTGTTTTTT. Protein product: CASSLVPRENTGELFF.

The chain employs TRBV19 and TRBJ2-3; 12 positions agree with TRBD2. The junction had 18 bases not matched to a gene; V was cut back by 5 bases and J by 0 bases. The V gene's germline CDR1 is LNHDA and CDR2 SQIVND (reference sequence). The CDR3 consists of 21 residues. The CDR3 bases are TGTGCCAGTAGTCAAAAACCCCCCCACAGAGGACTAGCGGGGAGCACAGATACGCAGTATTTT. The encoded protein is CASSQKPPHRGLAGSTDTQYF.

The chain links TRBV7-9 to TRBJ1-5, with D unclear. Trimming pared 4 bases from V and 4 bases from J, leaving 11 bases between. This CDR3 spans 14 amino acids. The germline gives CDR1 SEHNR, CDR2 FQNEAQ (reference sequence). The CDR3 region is CASSSSGLNQPQHF. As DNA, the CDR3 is TGTGCCAGCAGCTCCTCAGGCCTGAATCAGCCCCAGCATTTT.

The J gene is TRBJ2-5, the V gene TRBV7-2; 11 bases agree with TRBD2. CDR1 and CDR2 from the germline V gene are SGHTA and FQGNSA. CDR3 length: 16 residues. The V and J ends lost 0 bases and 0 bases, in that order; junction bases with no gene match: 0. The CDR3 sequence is CASSLATSGNQETQYF. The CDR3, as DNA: TGTGCCAGCAGCTTAGCGACTAGCGGGAACCAAGAGACCCAGTACTTC.

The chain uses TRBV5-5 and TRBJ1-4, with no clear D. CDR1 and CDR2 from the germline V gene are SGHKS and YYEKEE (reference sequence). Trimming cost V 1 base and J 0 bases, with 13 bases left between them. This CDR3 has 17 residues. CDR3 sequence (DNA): TGTGCCAGCAGCTTGTTGCGGGGTGGCGCAACTAATGAAAAACTGTTTTTT. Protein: CASSLLRGGATNEKLFF. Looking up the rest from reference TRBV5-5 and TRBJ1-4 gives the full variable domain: DAGVTQSPTHLIKTRGQQVTLRCSPISGHKSVSWYQQVLGQGPQFIFQYYEKEERGRGNFPDRFSARQFPNYSSELNVNALLLGDSALYLCASSLLRGGATNEKLFFGSGTQLSVL.

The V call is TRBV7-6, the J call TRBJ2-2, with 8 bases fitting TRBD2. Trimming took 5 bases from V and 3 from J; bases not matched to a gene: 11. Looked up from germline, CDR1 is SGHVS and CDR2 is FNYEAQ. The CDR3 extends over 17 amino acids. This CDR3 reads CASSQDKREWDTGELFF. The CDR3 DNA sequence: TGTGCCAGCAGCCAAGATAAGCGGGAGTGGGACACCGGGGAGCTGTTTTTT.

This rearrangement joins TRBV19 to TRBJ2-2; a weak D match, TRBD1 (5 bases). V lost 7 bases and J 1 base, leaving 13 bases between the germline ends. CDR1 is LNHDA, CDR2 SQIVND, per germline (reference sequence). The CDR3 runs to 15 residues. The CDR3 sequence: CASTGAFQNTGELFF. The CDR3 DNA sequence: TGTGCCAGTACTGGGGCTTTTCAGAACACCGGGGAGCTGTTTTTT.

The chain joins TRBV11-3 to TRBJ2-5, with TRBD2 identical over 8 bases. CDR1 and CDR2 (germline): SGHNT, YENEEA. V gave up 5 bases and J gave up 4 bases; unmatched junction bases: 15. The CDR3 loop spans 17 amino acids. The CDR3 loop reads CASSHGLALAFRETQYF. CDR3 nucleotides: TGTGCCAGCAGCCACGGACTAGCCTTAGCTTTCCGAGAGACCCAGTACTTC. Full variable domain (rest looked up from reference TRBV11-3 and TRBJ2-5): EAGVVQSPRYKIIEKKQPVAFWCNPISGHNTLYWYLQNLGQGPELLIRYENEEAVDDSQLPKDRFSAERLKGVDSTLKIQPAELGDSAVYLCASSHGLALAFRETQYFGPGTRLLVL.

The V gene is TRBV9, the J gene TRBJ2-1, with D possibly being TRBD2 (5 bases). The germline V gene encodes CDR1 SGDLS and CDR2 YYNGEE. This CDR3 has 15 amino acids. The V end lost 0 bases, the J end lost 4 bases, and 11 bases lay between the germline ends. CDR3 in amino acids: CASSVAGDLYNEQFF. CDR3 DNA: TGTGCCAGCAGCGTAGCCGGGGATCTTTACAATGAGCAGTTCTTC.

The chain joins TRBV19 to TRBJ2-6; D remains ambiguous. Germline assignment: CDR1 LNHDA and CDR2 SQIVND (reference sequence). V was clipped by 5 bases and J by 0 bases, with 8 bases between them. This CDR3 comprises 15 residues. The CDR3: CASSSESSGANVLTF. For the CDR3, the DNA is TGTGCCAGTAGTTCGGAGTCCTCTGGGGCCAACGTCCTGACTTTC.

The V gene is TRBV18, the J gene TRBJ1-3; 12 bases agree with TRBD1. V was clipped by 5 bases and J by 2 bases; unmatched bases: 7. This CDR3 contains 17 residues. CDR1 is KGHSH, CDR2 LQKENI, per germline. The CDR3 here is CASSSTGQGATGNTIYF. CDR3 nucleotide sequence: TGTGCCAGCTCATCCACGGGACAGGGGGCAACTGGAAACACCATATATTTT.

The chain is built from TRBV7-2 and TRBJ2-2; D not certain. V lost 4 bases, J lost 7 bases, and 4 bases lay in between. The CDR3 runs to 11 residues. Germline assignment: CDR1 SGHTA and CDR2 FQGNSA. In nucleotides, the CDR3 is TGTGCCAGCAGCTCTAGCGGGGAGCTGTTTTTT. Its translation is CASSSSGELFF.

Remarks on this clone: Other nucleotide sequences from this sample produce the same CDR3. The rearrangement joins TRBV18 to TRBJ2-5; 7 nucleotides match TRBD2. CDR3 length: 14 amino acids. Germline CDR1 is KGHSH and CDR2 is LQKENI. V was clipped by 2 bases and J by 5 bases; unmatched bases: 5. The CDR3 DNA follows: TGTGCCAGCTCACCATCAACGGGAGGTGAGACCCAGTACTTC. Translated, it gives CASSPSTGGETQYF.

CDR3 loop: CASSLTSRSGANVLTF. The CDR3 DNA follows: TGTGCCAGCAGCCTAACATCGCGGTCTGGGGCCAACGTCCTGACTTTC. V usage is TRBV13 and J usage is TRBJ2-6; D is unclear. This CDR3 has 16 residues. The germline V gene encodes CDR1 PRHDT and CDR2 FYEKMQ (reference sequence). Trimming removed 5 bases from V and 1 base from J, with 12 bases in between.

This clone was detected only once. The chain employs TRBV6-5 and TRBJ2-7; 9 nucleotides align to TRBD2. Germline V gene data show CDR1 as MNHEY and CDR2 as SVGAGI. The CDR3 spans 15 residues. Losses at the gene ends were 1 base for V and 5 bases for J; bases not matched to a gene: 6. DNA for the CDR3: TGTGCCAGCAGTTACTTAGGGACTAGCATCAACGAGCAGTACTTC. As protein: CASSYLGTSINEQYF.

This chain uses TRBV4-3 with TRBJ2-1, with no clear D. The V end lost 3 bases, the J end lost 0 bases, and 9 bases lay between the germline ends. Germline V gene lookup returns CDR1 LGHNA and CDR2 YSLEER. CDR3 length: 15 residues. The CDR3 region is CASSQWRSSYNEQFF. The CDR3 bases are TGCGCCAGCAGCCAGTGGCGGAGCTCCTACAATGAGCAGTTCTTC.

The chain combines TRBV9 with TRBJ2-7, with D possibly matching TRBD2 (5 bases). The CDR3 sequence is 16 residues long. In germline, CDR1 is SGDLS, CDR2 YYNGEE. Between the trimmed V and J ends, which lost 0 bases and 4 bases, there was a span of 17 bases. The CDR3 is CASSVGSGSRLYEQYF. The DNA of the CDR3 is TGTGCCAGCAGCGTAGGGAGCGGCAGCAGATTATACGAGCAGTACTTC. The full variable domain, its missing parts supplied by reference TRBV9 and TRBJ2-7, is DSGVTQTPKHLITATGQRVTLRCSPRSGDLSVYWYQQSLDQGLQFLIQYYNGEERAKGNILERFSAQQFPDLHSELNLSSLELGDSALYFCASSVGSGSRLYEQYFGPGTRLTVT.

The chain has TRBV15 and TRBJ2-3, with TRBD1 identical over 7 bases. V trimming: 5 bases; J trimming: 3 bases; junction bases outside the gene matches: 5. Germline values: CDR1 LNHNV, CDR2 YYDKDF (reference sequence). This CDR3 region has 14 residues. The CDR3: CATSLGQITDTQYF. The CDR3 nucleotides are TGTGCCACCAGCTTGGGACAGATTACAGATACGCAGTATTTT.

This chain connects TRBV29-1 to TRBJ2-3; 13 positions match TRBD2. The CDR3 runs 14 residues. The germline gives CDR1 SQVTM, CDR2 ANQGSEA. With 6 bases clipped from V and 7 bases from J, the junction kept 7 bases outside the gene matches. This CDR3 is CSVQLAGGPNTQYF. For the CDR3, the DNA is TGCAGCGTCCAACTAGCGGGAGGGCCAAATACGCAGTATTTT.

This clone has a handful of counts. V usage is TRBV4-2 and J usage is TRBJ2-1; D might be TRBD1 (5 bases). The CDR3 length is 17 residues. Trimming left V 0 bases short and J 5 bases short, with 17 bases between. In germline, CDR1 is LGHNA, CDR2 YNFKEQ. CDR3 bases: TGTGCCAGCAGCCAAGATCTTACGGCAGGGCTCAACAATGAGCAGTTCTTC. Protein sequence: CASSQDLTAGLNNEQFF.

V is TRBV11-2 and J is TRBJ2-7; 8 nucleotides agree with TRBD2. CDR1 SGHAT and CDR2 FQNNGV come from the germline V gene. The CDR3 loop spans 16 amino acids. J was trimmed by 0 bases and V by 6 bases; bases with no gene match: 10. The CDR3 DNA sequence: TGTGCCAGCAGGTTCCCTAGCGGGCCCCGCTCCTACGAGCAGTACTTC. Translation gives CASRFPSGPRSYEQYF.

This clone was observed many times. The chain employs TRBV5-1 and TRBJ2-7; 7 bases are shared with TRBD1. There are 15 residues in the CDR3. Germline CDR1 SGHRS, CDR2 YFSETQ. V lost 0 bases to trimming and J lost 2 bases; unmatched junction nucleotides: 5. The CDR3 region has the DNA TGCGCCAGCAGCTTGGGACAGGGAATGGCCTACGAGCAGTACTTC. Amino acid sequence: CASSLGQGMAYEQYF.

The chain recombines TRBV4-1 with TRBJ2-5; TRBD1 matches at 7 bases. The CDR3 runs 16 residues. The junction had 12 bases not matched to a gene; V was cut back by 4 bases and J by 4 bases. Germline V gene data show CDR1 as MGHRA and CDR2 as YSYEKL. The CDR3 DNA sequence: TGCGCCAGCAGCCGCGCTGACAGGGTCTCTCCAGAGACCCAGTACTTC. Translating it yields CASSRADRVSPETQYF.

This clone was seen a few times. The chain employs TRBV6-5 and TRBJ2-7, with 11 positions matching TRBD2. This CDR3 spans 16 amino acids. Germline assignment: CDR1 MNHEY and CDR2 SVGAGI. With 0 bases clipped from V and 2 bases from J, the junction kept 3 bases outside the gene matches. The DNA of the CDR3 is TGTGCCAGCAGTTACTCTGGGACTAGCGGCCCCTACGAGCAGTACTTC. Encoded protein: CASSYSGTSGPYEQYF.

The CDR3: CASSLSTSGRSHEQFF. CDR3 DNA sequence: TGTGCCAGCAGCCTTAGTACTAGCGGGAGATCCCATGAGCAGTTCTTC. This sequence joins TRBV11-3 and TRBJ2-1; 11 positions match TRBD2. Per the germline V gene, CDR1 is SGHNT and CDR2 is YENEEA. V dropped 5 bases and J dropped 8; count of bases not matched to a gene: 11. The CDR3 covers 16 residues.

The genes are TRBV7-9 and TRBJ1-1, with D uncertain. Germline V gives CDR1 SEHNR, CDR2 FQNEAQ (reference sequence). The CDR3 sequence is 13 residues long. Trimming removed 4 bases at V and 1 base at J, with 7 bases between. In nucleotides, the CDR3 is TGTGCCAGCAGCTCGACGGGGAACACTGAAGCTTTCTTT. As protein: CASSSTGNTEAFF.

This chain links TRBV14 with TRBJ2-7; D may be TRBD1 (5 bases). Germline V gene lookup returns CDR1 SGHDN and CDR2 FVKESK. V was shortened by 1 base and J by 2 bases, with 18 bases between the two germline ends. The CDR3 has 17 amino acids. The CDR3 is CASSQGIPRRVPYEQYF. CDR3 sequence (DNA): TGTGCCAGCAGCCAAGGAATCCCCCGCAGGGTACCCTACGAGCAGTACTTC.

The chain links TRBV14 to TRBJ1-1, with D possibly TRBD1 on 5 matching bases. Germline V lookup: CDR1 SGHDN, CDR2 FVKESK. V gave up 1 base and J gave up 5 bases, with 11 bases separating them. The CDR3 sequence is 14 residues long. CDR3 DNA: TGTGCCAGCAGCCAAGCAGGGTTAGCTACTGAAGCTTTCTTT. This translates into CASSQAGLATEAFF.